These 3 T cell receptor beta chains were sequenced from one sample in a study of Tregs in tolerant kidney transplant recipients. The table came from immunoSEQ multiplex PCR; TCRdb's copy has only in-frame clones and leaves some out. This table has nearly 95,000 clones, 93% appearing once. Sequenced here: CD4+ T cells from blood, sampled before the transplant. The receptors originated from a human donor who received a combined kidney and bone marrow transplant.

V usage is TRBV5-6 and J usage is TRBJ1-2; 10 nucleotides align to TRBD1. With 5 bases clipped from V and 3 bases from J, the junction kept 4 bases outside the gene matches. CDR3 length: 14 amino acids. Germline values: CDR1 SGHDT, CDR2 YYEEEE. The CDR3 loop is CASRRTGGHYGYTF. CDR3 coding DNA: TGTGCCAGCAGGCGGACAGGGGGGCACTATGGCTACACCTTC.

The CDR3 loop is CASSFVTGPSYEQYF. The CDR3 DNA reads as TGCGCCAGCAGCTTTGTGACAGGCCCCTCATACGAGCAGTACTTC. The chain has TRBV5-1 and TRBJ2-5, with a tentative D call TRBD1 (6 bases). The J call may be mistaken, given a closer DNA end match to TRBJ2-7. The CDR3 consists of 15 residues. Germline CDR1 is SGHRS and CDR2 is YFSETQ.

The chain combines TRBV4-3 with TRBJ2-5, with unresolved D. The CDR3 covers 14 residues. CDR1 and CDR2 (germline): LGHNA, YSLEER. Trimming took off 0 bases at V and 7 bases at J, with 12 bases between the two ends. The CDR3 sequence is CASSQDTTPGTQYF. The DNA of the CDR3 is TGCGCCAGCAGCCAAGATACCACGCCAGGGACCCAGTACTTC.